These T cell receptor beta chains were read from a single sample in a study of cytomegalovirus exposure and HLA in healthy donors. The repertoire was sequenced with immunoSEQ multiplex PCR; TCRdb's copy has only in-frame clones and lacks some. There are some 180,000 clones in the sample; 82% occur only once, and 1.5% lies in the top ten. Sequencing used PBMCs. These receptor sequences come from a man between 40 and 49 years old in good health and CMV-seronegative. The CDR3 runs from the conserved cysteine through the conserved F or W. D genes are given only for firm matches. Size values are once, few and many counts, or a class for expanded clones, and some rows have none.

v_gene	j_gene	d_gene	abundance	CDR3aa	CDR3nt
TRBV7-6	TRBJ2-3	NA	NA	CASSYRTGYTDTQYF	TGTGCCAGCAGCTATAGGACGGGGTACACAGATACGCAGTATTTT
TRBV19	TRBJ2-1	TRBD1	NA	CASSIRDRAYNEQFF	TGTGCCAGTAGTATCCGGGACAGGGCCTACAATGAGCAGTTCTTC
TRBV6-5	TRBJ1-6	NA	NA	CASSYAGSSPLHF	TGTGCCAGCAGTTACGCAGGGTCTTCACCCCTCCACTTT
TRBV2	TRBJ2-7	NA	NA	CASSPFAGFYEQYF	TGTGCCAGCAGTCCCTTCGCGGGATTCTACGAGCAGTACTTC
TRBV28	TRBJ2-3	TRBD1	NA	CASGLTGGARTDTQYF	TGTGCCAGCGGACTAACAGGGGGCGCGAGAACAGATACGCAGTATTTT
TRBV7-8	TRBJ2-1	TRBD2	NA	CASSSLGLAVNNEQFF	TGTGCCAGCAGCTCGTTGGGACTAGCAGTTAACAATGAGCAGTTCTTC
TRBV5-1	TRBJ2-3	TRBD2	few	CASSPGLASDTQYF	TGCGCCAGCAGCCCGGGACTAGCATCAGATACGCAGTATTTT
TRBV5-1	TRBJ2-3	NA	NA	CASSLEVGPDTQYF	TGCGCCAGCAGCTTGGAGGTGGGCCCAGATACGCAGTATTTT
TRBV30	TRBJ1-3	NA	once	CAWSTRLGRPSGNTIYF	TGTGCCTGGAGCACACGGCTAGGCCGACCCTCTGGAAACACCATATATTTT
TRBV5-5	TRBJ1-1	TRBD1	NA	CASSPDRGTEAFF	TGTGCCAGCAGCCCAGACAGGGGGACTGAAGCTTTCTTT
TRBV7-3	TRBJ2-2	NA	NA	CASSSTITGELFF	TGTGCCAGCAGCTCAACTATCACCGGGGAGCTGTTTTTT
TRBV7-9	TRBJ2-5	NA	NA	CASSPMILGSETQYF	TGTGCCAGCAGCCCAATGATATTGGGGAGCGAGACCCAGTACTTC
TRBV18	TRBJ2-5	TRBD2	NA	CASSQTSGGAAETQYF	TGTGCCAGCTCACAGACTAGCGGGGGGGCCGCAGAGACCCAGTACTTC
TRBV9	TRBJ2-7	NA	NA	CASSVAVSTYEQYF	TGTGCCAGCAGCGTAGCGGTCTCTACCTACGAGCAGTACTTC
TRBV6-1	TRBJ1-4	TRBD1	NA	CASSDPGGQYLEKLFF	TGTGCCAGCAGTGACCCCGGGGGACAGTATTTGGAAAAACTGTTTTTT
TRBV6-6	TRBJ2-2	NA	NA	CASSYSGNTGELFF	TGTGCCAGCAGTTATAGCGGGAACACCGGGGAGCTGTTTTTT
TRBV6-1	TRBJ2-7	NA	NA	CASSTQGFPEEQYF	TGTGCCAGCAGTACTCAGGGTTTCCCCGAGGAGCAGTACTTC
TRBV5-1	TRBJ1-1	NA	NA	CASKFSGGPMNTEAFF	TGCGCCAGCAAGTTTTCCGGGGGACCTATGAACACTGAAGCTTTCTTT
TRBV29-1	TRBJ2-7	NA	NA	CSVENPLSYEQYF	TGCAGCGTTGAGAACCCACTCTCCTACGAGCAGTACTTC
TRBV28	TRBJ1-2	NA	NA	CASSGVGYGYTF	TGTGCCAGCTCGGGGGTGGGCTATGGCTACACCTTC
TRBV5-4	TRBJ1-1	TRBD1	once	CASSPRAGGITEAFF	TGTGCCAGCAGCCCCCGGGCAGGGGGGATCACTGAAGCTTTCTTT
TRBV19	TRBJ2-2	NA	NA	CASSDSYTGELFF	TGTGCCAGTAGTGACTCCTACACCGGGGAGCTGTTTTTT
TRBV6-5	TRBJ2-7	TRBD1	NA	CASSYGQGVPYEQYF	TGTGCCAGCAGTTACGGGCAGGGGGTCCCCTACGAGCAGTACTTC
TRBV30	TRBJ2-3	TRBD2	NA	CAWNGRAGDTQYF	TGTGCCTGGAACGGGAGGGCCGGAGATACGCAGTATTTT
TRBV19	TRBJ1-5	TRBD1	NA	CASSMGTGGRGVQPQHF	TGTGCCAGTAGTATGGGGACAGGGGGTAGAGGGGTTCAGCCCCAGCATTTT
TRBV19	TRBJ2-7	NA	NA	CASSQSSRVYPYEQYF	TGTGCCAGTAGCCAATCCTCCCGGGTCTATCCTTACGAGCAGTACTTC
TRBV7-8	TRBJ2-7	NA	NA	CASSLSGGKQYF	TGTGCCAGCAGCTTAAGTGGCGGGAAACAGTACTTC
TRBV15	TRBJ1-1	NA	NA	CATSRGRQYDAFF	TGTGCCACCAGCAGAGGACGACAGTACGACGCTTTCTTT
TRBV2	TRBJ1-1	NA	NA	CASRVGQYTEAFF	TGTGCCAGCAGGGTAGGACAGTACACTGAAGCTTTCTTT
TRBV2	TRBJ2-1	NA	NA	CASSDGAWVSYNEQFF	TGTGCCAGCAGTGACGGAGCGTGGGTATCCTACAATGAGCAGTTCTTC
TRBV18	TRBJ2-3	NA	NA	CASSPLGGATTDTQYF	TGTGCCAGCTCACCATTGGGGGGGGCGACCACAGATACGCAGTATTTT
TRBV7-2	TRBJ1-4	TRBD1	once	CASSRRQGATNEKLFF	TGTGCCAGCAGCAGGAGACAGGGGGCGACTAATGAAAAACTGTTTTTT
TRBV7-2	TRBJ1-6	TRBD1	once	CASSIGQGSYNSPLHF	TGTGCCAGCAGCATCGGACAGGGTAGCTATAATTCACCCCTCCACTTT
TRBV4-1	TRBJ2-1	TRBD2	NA	CASSRRTSGTDNEQFF	TGCGCCAGCAGCCGTAGGACTAGCGGGACCGACAATGAGCAGTTCTTC
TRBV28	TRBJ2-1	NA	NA	CASPPSPAGNNEQFF	TGTGCCAGCCCCCCAAGCCCGGCAGGCAACAATGAGCAGTTCTTC
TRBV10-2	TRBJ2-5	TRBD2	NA	CATLGTREETQYF	TGCGCCACCCTCGGGACTAGGGAAGAGACCCAGTACTTC
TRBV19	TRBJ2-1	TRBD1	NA	CASRTGGGNEQFF	TGTGCCAGTAGGACAGGGGGTGGAAATGAGCAGTTCTTC
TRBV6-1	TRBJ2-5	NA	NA	CASRPSAPGEQYF	TGTGCCAGCAGACCTAGCGCCCCGGGGGAGCAGTACTTC
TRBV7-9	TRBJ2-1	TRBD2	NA	CASSTSGRVNNEQFF	TGTGCCAGCAGCACCAGCGGGAGGGTAAACAATGAGCAGTTCTTC
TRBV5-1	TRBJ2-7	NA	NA	CASSSGSTYEQYF	TGCGCCAGCAGCTCAGGGTCGACCTACGAGCAGTACTTC
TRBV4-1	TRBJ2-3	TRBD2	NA	CASSQDKPLAFTDTQYF	TGCGCCAGCAGCCAAGATAAACCACTAGCGTTCACAGATACGCAGTATTTT
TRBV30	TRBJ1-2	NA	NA	CAWGLGGRSYGYTF	TGTGCCTGGGGGCTCGGGGGGCGTAGCTATGGCTACACCTTC
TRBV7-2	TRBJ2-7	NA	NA	CASSLDHAAEYEQYF	TGTGCCAGCAGCTTAGATCATGCGGCGGAGTACGAGCAGTACTTC
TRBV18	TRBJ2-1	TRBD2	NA	CASSPPGLAGGPGNEQFF	TGTGCCAGCTCACCCCCGGGACTAGCGGGAGGGCCGGGCAATGAGCAGTTCTTC
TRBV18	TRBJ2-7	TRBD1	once	CASSPPRTGTYEQYF	TGTGCCAGCTCACCACCCCGGACAGGAACCTACGAGCAGTACTTC
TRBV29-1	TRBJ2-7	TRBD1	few	CSALQGAYEQYF	TGCAGCGCATTACAGGGGGCCTACGAGCAGTACTTC